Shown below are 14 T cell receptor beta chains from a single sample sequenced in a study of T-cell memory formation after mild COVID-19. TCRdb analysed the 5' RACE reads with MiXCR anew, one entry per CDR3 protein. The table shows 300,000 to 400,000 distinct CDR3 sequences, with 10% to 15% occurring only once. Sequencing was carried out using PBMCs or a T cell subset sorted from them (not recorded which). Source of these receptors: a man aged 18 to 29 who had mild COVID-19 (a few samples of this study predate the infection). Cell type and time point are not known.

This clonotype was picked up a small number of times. The CDR3 region has the DNA TGTGCCAGCAGTGATGGCCGGGACAGGGTATACACCGGGGAGCTGTTTTTT. Its protein product is CASSDGRDRVYTGELFF. The chain has TRBV6-5 and TRBJ2-2; TRBD1 agrees at 9 bases. The CDR3 runs 17 residues. Germline CDR1 reads MNHEY; CDR2 reads SVGAGI. The V segment lost 5 bases and the J segment 3 bases; nucleotides outside the gene matches: 10.

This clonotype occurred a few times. CDR3 coding DNA: TGTGCCAGCAGTTTCAACAGGGGAGCCTCACCCCTCCACTTT. Translating it yields CASSFNRGASPLHF. The gene calls are TRBV27 and TRBJ1-6, with 7 bases aligning to TRBD1. The CDR3 is 14 amino acids. CDR1 is MNHEY and CDR2 is SMNVEV in the germline V gene (reference sequence). Trimming cost V 3 bases and J 10 bases; bases outside gene matches: 6.

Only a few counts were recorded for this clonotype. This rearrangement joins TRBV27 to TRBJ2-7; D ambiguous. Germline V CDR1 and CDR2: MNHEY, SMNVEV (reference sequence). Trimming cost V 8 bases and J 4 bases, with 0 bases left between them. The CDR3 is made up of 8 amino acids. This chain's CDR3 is CASYEQYV. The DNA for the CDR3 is TGTGCCAGCTACGAGCAGTACGTC.

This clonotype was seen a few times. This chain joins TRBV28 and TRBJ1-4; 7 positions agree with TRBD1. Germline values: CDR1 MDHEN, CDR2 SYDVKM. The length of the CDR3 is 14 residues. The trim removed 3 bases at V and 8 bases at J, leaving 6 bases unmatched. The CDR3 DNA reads TGTGCCAGCAGTTTTGGGCAGGGGGGCGAAAAACTGTTTTTT. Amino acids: CASSFGQGGEKLFF.

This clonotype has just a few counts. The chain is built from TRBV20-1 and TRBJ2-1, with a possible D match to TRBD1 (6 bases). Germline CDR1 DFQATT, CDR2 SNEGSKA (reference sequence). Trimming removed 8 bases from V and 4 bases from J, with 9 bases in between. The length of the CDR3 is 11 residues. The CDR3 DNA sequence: TGCAGTACCACAGGGTACAATGAGCAGTTCTTC. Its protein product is CSTTGYNEQFF.

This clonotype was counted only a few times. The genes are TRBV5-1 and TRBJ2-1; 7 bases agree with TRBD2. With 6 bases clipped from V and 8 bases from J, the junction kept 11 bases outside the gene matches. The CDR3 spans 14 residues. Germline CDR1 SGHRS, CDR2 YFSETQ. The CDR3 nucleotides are TGCGCCAGCATGAGAGGGGCCCGGGGGGATGAGCAGTTCTTC. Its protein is CASMRGARGDEQFF.

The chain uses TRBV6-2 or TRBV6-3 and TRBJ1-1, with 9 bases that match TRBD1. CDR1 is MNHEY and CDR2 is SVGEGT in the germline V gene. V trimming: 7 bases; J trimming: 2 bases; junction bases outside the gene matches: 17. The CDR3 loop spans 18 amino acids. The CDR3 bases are TGTGCCAGCAACACTAATCCACAGGGGGCCATCCACAACACTGAAGCTTTCTTT. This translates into CASNTNPQGAIHNTEAFF.

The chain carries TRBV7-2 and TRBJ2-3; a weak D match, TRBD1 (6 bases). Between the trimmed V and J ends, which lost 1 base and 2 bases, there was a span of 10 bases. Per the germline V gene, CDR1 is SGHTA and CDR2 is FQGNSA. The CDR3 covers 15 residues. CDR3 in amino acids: CASSLDRDLTDTQYF. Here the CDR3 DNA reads TGTGCCAGCAGCTTAGACAGGGACCTCACAGATACGCAGTATTTT.

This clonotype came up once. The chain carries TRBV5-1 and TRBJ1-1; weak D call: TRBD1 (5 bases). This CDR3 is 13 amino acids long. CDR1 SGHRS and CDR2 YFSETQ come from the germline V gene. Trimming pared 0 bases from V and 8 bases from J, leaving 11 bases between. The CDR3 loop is CASSLDRRAEAFF. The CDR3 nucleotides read TGCGCCAGCAGCTTGGACAGGAGGGCGGAAGCTTTCTTT.

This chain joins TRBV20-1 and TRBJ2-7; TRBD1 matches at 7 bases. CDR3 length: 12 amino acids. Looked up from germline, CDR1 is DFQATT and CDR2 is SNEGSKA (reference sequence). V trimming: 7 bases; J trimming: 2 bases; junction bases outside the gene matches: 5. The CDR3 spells CSVNRGTYEQYF. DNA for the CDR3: TGCAGTGTTAACAGGGGAACCTACGAGCAGTACTTC.

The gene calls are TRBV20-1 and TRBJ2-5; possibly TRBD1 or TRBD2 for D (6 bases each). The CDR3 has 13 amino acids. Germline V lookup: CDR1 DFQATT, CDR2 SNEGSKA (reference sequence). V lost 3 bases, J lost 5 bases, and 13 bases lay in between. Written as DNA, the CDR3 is TGCAGTGCTAGTTGGCAGGGGAGGGAGACCCAGTACTTC. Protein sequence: CSASWQGRETQYF.

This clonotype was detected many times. CDR3 bases: TGTGCCAGCAGGAGTGGGGGTGGTGCCATTCAGTACTTC. Its translation: CASRSGGGAIQYF. The J gene is TRBJ2-4, the V gene TRBV6-1, with D perhaps TRBD1 or TRBD2 (5 bases each). The germline V and J ends were trimmed by 6 bases and 9 bases, with 15 bases remaining between them. Germline lookup yields CDR1 MNHNS and CDR2 SASEGT. CDR3 length: 13 residues.

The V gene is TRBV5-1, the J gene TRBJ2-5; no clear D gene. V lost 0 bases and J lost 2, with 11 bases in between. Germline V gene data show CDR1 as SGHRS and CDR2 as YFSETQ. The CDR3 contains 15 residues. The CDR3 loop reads CASSLASLIQETQYF. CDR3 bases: TGCGCCAGCAGCTTGGCCTCGCTCATTCAAGAGACCCAGTACTTC.

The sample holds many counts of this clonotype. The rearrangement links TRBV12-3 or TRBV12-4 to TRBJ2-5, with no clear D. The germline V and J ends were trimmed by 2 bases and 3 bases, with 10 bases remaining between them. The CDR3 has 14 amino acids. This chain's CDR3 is CASSLSSWEETQYF. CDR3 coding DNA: TGTGCCAGCAGTTTATCCAGTTGGGAAGAGACCCAGTACTTC.